This T cell receptor (beta chain) was found in a study of Graves' ophthalmopathy and Graves' hyperthyroidism. Study-level results: Among expanded thyroid clonotypes above 0.001 frequency, most also occurred in blood. Classification of ophthalmopathy versus stable hyperthyroidism by a 13-signature model yielded about 90% sensitivity and around 76% specificity.

In the case of this clonotype: Its antigen remains unidentified.

CDR1 and CDR2 from the germline V gene are SEHNR and FQNEAQ (reference sequence). V lost 5 bases and J 7 bases, leaving 18 bases between the germline ends. This CDR3 has 15 amino acids. The study amplified TCR beta CDR3 regions using RNA transcripts. Following a first-round RT-PCR that used HTBI primers, a second-round multiplex PCR was carried out. Each CDR3 protein is one row after TCRdb ran MiXCR on the multiplex PCR reads. The sample lists approximately 700,000 distinct CDR3 sequences; approximately 40% were seen once. Donors with ophthalmopathy: moderate-to-severe activity, CAS ≥3, NOSPECS ≥4, duration under 3 months. Ineligible for inclusion were patients with other autoimmune diseases, uncontrolled infections, pregnancy or lactation.

The chain is built from TRBV7-9 and TRBJ1-5; D is unclear. Sequencing input: peripheral blood. This TCR was recovered from an adult man with Graves' ophthalmopathy. CDR3 residues: CASSHLFPERQPQHF. CDR3 DNA sequence: TGTGCCAGCAGCCACCTTTTTCCAGAGAGACAGCCCCAGCATTTT.